This T cell receptor beta chain was captured in a study of cytomegalovirus exposure and HLA in healthy donors. Primers: 60 Vbeta forward and 13 Jbeta reverse. TCRdb's copy holds only in-frame clones and misses some; the assay was immunoSEQ multiplex PCR. Of 120,000 or so clones in the sample, over 9.5% were seen once. The length of the CDR3 is 13 residues. CDR1 MNHEY and CDR2 SMNVEV come from the germline V gene (reference sequence). The V and J ends lost 4 bases and 7 bases respectively, with 11 bases between them. In this sample, this clone turned up a few times. The sequence came from a woman between 18 and 29 years old in good health and CMV-seropositive. The chain recombines TRBV27 with TRBJ1-5, with D hard to call. Sequenced input: PBMCs. CDR3 nucleotides: TGTGCCAGCAGTTACACCGATACCCAGCCCCAGCATTTT. This gives the protein CASSYTDTQPQHF.